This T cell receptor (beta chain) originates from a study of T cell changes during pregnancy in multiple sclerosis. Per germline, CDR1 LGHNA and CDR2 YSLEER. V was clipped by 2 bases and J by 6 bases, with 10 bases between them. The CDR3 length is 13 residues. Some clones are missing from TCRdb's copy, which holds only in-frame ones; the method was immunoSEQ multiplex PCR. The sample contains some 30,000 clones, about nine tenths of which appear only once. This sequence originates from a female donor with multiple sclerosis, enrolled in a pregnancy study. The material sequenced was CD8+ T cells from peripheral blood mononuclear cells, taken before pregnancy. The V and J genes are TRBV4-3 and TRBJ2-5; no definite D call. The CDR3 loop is CASSQSEFKTQYF. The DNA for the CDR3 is TGCGCCAGCAGCCAATCTGAGTTTAAGACCCAGTACTTC.